This T cell receptor beta chain was identified in a study of blood T cells in healthy people across ages. On this clonotype: Its specificity is not known.

With a J-beta primer mix and a sample-barcoded 5' primer, a second PCR ran roughly 6 to 12 cycles. TCRdb re-derived calls from the 5' RACE reads in MiXCR, one entry per CDR3 protein. The sample holds about 680,000 distinct CDR3 sequences, about half seen once. General study findings and limits: When one million T cells were used, diversity estimates were thought to be underestimates.

With V trimmed by 7 bases and J by 1 base, 7 bases remained unmatched. The CDR3 sequence is 14 residues long. CDR1 and CDR2 (germline): SQVTM, ANQGSEA. This sequence was found in a woman in her fifties or sixties in good health. The gene calls are TRBV29-1 and TRBJ2-3; 8 bases are shared with TRBD1. The material sequenced was blood. CDR3 loop: CSAERGQGTDTQYF. The DNA for the CDR3 is TGCAGCGCCGAAAGGGGACAGGGCACAGATACGCAGTATTTT.